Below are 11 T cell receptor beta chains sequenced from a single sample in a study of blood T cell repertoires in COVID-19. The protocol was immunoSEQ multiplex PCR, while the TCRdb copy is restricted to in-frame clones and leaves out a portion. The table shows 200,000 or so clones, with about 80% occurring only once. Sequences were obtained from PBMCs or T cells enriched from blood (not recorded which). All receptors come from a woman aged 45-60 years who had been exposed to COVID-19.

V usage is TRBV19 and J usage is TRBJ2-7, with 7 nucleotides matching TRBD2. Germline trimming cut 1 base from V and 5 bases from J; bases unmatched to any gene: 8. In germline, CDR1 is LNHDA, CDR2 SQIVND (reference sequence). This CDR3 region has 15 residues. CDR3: CASSIAGGVQDEQYF. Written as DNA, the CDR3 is TGTGCCAGTAGTATAGCTGGGGGGGTACAGGACGAGCAGTACTTC. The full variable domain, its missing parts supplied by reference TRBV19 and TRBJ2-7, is DGGITQSPKYLFRKEGQNVTLSCEQNLNHDAMYWYRQDPGQGLRLIYYSQIVNDFQKGDIAEGYSVSREKKESFPLTVTSAQKNPTAFYLCASSIAGGVQDEQYFGPGTRLTVT.

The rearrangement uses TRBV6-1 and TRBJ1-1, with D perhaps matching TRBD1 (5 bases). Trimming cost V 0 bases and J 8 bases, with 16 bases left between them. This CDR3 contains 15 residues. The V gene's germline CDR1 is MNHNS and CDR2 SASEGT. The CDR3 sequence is CASSEAGGRLPEAFF. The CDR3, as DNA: TGTGCCAGCAGTGAAGCGGGGGGACGGCTACCCGAAGCTTTCTTT.

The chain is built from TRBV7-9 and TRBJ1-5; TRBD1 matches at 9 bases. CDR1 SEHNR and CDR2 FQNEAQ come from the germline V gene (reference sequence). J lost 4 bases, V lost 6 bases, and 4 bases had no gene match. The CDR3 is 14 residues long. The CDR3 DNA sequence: TGTGCCAGCAGTTCCGGACAGGGGAATCAGCCCCAGCATTTT. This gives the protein CASSSGQGNQPQHF.

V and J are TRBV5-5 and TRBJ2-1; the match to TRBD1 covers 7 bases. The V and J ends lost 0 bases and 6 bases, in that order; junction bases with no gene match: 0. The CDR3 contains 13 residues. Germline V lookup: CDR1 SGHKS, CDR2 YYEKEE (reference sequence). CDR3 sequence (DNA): TGTGCCAGCAGCTTGGCAGGGGGCAATGAGCAGTTCTTC. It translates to CASSLAGGNEQFF.

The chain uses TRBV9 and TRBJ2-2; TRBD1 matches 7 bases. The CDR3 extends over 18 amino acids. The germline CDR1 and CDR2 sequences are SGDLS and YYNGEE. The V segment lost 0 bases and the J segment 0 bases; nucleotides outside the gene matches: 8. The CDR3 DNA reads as TGTGCCAGCAGCGTAGGGGGGACAGTCCACGCGAACACCGGGGAGCTGTTTTTT. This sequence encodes CASSVGGTVHANTGELFF. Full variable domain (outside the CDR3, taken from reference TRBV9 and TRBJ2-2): DSGVTQTPKHLITATGQRVTLRCSPRSGDLSVYWYQQSLDQGLQFLIQYYNGEERAKGNILERFSAQQFPDLHSELNLSSLELGDSALYFCASSVGGTVHANTGELFFGEGSRLTVL.

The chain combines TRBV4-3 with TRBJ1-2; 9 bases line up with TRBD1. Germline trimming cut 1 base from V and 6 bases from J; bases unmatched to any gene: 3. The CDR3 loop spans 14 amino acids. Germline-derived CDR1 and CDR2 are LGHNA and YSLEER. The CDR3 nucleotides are TGCGCCAGCAGCCAAGGGACAGGGGCTAATGGCTACACCTTC. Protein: CASSQGTGANGYTF.

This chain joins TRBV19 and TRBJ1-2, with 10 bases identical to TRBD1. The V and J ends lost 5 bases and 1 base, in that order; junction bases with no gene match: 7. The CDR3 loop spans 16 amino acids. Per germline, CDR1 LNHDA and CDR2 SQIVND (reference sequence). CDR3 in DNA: TGTGCCAGTAGTCCACGGGGGACAGGGGATAACTATGGCTACACCTTC. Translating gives CASSPRGTGDNYGYTF.

The CDR3 DNA reads as TGTGCCAGCAGTCCCGGGGTGGTGAACACTGAAGCTTTCTTT. This gives the protein CASSPGVVNTEAFF. The rearrangement joins TRBV27 to TRBJ1-1, with D unresolved. This CDR3 is built from 14 residues. Trimming took 5 bases from V and 0 from J, leaving 10 bases between them. CDR1 MNHEY and CDR2 SMNVEV come from the germline V gene (reference sequence).

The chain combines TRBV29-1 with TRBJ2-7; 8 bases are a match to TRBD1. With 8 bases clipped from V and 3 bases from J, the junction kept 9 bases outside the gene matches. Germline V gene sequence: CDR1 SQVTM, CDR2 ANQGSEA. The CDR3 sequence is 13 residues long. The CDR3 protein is CSFPGGKFYEQYF. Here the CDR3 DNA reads TGCAGCTTCCCAGGGGGCAAGTTCTACGAGCAGTACTTC.

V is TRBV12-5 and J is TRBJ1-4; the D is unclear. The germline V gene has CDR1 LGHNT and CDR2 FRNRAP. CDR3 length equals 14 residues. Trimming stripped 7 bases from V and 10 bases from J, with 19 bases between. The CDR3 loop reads CASVPSGEGGKLFF. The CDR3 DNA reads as TGTGCTAGTGTCCCATCTGGAGAGGGAGGAAAACTGTTTTTT.

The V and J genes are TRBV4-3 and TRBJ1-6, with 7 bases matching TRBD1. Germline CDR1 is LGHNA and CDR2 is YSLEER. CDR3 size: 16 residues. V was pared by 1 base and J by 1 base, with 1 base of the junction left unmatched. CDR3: CASSQARGSYNSPLHF. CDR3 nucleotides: TGCGCCAGCAGCCAAGCCAGGGGGTCCTATAATTCACCCCTCCACTTT.